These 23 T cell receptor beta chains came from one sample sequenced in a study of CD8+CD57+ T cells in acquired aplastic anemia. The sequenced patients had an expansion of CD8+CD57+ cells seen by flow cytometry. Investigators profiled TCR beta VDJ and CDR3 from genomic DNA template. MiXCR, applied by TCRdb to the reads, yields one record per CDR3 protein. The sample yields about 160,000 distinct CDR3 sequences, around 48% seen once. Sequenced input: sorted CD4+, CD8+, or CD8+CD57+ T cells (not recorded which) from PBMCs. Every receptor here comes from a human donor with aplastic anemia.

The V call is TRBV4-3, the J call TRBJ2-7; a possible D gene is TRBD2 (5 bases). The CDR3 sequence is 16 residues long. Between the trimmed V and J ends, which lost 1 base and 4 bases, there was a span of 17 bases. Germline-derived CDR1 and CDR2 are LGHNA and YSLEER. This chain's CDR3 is CASSQAELLGEYEQYF. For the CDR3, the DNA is TGCGCCAGCAGCCAAGCAGAGCTCCTCGGGGAGTACGAGCAGTACTTC.

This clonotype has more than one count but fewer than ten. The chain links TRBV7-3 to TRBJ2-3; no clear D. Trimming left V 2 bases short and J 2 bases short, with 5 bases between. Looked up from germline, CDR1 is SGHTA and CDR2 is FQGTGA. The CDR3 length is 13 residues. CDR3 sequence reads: CASSLGYTDTQYF. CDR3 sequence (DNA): TGTGCCAGCAGCTTAGGTTACACAGATACGCAGTATTTT.

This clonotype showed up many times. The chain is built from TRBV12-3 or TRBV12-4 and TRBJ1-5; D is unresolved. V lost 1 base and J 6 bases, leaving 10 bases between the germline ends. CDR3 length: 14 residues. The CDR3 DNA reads TGTGCCAGCAGTTTAGGAACTACCGGTCAGCCCCAGCATTTT. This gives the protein CASSLGTTGQPQHF.

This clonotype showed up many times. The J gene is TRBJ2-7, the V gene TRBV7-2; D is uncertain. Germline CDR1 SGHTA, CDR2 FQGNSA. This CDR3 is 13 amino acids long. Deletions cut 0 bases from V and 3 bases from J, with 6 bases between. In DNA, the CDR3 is TGTGCCAGCAGCTTAGCCTCCAACTACGAGCAGTACTTC. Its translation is CASSLASNYEQYF.

This CDR3 reads CASSLSGLGGIYETQYF. CDR3 nucleotide sequence: TGCGCCAGCAGCTTGTCAGGACTAGGGGGTATCTACGAGACCCAGTACTTC. This sequence joins TRBV5-1 and TRBJ2-5; weak D call: TRBD2 (7 bases). The germline V gene encodes CDR1 SGHRS and CDR2 YFSETQ. V was pared by 1 base and J by 5 bases, with 21 bases between. The length of the CDR3 is 17 residues. Supplemented by reference TRBV5-1 and TRBJ2-5, the full variable domain reads KAGVTQTPRYLIKTRGQQVTLSCSPISGHRSVSWYQQTPGQGLQFLFEYFSETQRNKGNFPGRFSGRQFSNSRSEMNVSTLELGDSALYLCASSLSGLGGIYETQYFGPGTRLLVL.

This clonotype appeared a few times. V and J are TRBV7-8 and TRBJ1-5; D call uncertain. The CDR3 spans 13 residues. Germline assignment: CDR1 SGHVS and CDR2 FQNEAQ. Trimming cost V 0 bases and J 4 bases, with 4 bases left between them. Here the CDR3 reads CASSLAQNQPQHF. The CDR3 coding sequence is TGTGCCAGCAGCTTAGCGCAGAATCAGCCCCAGCATTTT.

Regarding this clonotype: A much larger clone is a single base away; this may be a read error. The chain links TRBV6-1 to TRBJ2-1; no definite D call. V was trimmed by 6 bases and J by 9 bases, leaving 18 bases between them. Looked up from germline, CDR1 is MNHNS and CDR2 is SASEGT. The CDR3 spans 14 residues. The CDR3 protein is CASRQNVENSEQFF. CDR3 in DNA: TGTGCCAGCAGACAAAACGTGGAGAACAGTGAGCAGTTCTTC.

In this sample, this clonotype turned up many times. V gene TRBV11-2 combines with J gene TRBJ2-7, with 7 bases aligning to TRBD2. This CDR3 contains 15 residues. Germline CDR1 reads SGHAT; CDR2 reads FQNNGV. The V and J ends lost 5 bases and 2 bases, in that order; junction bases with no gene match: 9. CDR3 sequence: CASSPTGLPTYEQYF. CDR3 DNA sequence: TGTGCCAGCAGCCCTACGGGACTACCAACCTACGAGCAGTACTTC.

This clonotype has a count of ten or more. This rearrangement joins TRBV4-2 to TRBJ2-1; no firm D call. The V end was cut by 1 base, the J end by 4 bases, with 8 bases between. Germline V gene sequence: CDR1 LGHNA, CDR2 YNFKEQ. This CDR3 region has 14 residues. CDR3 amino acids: CASSQVGNYNEQFF. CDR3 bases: TGTGCCAGCAGCCAAGTAGGGAATTACAATGAGCAGTTCTTC.

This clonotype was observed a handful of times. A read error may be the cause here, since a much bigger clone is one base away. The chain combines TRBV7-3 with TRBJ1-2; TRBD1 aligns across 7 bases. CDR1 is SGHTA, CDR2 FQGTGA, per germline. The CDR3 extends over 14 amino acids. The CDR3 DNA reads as TGTGCCGGCAGCTTAGAACCAGGGGGATATGGCTACACCTTC. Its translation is CAGSLEPGGYGYTF. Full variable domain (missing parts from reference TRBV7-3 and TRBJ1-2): GAGVSQTPSNKVTEKGKYVELRCDPISGHTALYWYRQSLGQGPEFLIYFQGTGAADDSGLPNDRFFAVRPEGSVSTLKIQRTERGDSAVYLCAGSLEPGGYGYTFGSGTRLTVV.

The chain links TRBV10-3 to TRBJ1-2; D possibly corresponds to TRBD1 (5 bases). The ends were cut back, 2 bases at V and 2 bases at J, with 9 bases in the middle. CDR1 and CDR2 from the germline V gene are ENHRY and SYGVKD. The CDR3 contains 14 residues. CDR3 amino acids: CAISEVNRNYGYTF. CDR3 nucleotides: TGTGCCATCAGTGAGGTAAACAGGAACTATGGCTACACCTTC.

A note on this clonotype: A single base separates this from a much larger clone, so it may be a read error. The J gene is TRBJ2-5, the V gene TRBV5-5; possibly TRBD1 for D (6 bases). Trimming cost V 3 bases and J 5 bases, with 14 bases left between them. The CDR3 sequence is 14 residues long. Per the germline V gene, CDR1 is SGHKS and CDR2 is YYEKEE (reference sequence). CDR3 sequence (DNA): TGTGCCAGCAGCTCGCTTACAGGGATTGAGACCCAGTACTTC. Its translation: CASSSLTGIETQYF.

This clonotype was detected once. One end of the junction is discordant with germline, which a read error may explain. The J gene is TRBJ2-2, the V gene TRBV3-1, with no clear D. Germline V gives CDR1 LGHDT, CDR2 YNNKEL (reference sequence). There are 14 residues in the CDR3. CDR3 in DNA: TGTGCCAGCAGCCAAGTAGGGAACGCCGGGGAGCTGTTTTTT. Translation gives CASSQVGNAGELFF.

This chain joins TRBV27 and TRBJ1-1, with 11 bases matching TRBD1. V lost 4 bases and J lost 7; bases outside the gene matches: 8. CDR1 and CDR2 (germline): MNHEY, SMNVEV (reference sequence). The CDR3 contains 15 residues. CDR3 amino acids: CASSYIRTGGGEAFF. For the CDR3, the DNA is TGTGCCAGCAGTTACATTAGGACAGGGGGCGGTGAAGCTTTCTTT.

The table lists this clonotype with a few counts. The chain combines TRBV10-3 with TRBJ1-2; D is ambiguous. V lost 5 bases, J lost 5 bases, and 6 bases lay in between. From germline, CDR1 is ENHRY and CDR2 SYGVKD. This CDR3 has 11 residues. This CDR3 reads CAISSGYGYTF. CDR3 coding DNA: TGTGCCATCAGTTCCGGTTATGGCTACACCTTC.

CDR3 nucleotides: TGTGCCAGCAGCCAGAGTACACCCGGGGAGCTGTTTTTT. Its protein product is CASSQSTPGELFF. The chain employs TRBV7-9 and TRBJ2-2; no clear D. The CDR3 runs to 13 residues. The germline V gene has CDR1 SEHNR and CDR2 FQNEAQ (reference sequence). Trimming took off 5 bases at V and 6 bases at J, with 10 bases between the two ends.

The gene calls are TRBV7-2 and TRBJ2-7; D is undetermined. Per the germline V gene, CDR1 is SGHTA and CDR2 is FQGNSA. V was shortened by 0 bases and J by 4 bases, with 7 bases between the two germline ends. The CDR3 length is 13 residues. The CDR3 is CASSLANLYEQYF. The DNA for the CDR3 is TGTGCCAGCAGCTTAGCGAACCTATACGAGCAGTACTTC.

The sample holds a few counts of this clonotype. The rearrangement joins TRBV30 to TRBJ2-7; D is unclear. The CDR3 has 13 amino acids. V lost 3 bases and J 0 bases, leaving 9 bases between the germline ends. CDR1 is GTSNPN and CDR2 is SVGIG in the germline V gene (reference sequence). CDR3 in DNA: TGTGCCTGGAGCTCCGGGTTCTCCTACGAGCAGTACTTC. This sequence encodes CAWSSGFSYEQYF.

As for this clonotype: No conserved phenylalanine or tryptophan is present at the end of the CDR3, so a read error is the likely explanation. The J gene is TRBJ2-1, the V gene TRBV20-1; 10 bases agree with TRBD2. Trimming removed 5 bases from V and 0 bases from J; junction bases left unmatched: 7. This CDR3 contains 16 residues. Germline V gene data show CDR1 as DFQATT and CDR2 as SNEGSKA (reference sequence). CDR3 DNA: TGCAGTGCTTTAAGCGGGGGGGCCTACTCCTACAATGAGCAGTTCTCC. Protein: CSALSGGAYSYNEQFS.

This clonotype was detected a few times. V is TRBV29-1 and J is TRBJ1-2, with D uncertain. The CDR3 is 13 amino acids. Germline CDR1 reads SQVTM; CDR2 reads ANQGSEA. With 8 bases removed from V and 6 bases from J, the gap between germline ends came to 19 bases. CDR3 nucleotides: TGCAGCCTCTGGGAAACAGTAGTAAATGGCTACACCTTC. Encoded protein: CSLWETVVNGYTF.

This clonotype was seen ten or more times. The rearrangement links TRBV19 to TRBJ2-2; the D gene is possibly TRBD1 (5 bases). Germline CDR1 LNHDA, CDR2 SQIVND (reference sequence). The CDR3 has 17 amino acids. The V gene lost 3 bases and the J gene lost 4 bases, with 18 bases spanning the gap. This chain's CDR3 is CASSIPFLTVVTGELFF. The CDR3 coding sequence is TGTGCCAGTAGTATCCCCTTCTTGACAGTAGTCACCGGGGAGCTGTTTTTT.

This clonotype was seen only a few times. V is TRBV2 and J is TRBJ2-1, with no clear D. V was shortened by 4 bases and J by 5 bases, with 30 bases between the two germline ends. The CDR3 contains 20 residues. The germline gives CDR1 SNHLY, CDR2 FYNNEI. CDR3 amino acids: CASSGASRGPTREHHNEQFF. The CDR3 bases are TGTGCCAGCAGTGGGGCCAGCCGAGGCCCCACCCGTGAACACCACAATGAGCAGTTCTTC.

The chain's CDR3 is CASSIERQSYEQYF. CDR3 in DNA: TGTGCCAGTAGTATAGAACGGCAGTCCTACGAGCAGTACTTC. V usage is TRBV19 and J usage is TRBJ2-7, with no clear D. There are 14 residues in the CDR3. The germline V and J ends were trimmed by 0 bases and 1 base, with 7 bases remaining between them. In germline, CDR1 is LNHDA, CDR2 SQIVND (reference sequence).